These 17 T cell receptor beta chains share one sample of origin, sequenced in a study of long-term antiretroviral therapy in people with HIV. At the survey level, the v3.0 immunoSEQ assay was run. Libraries were prepared by immunoSEQ multiplex PCR; TCRdb keeps only in-frame clonotypes and omits some of them. The table lists 24,000 or so clones, about 95% of them singletons. The sequencing used unsorted PBMCs, collected more than 4.7 years after starting antiretroviral therapy. The receptors were gathered from a woman aged 50 to 65 with HIV.

V gene TRBV10-3 combines with J gene TRBJ1-1; D not resolved. Trimming removed 4 bases at V and 0 bases at J, with 24 bases between. In germline, CDR1 is ENHRY, CDR2 SYGVKD. This CDR3 is built from 19 residues. CDR3 amino acids: CAISVVAGVKRAMNTEAFF. As DNA, the CDR3 is TGTGCCATCAGTGTTGTGGCAGGCGTCAAGAGAGCCATGAACACTGAAGCTTTCTTT.

This chain joins TRBV6-5 and TRBJ2-3, with 7 positions matching TRBD2. Germline V gives CDR1 MNHEY, CDR2 SVGAGI. CDR3 length: 13 residues. V shed 6 bases and J 4 bases; nucleotides not matched to a gene: 4. The CDR3 sequence: CASRLAGADTQYF. For the CDR3, the DNA is TGTGCCAGCAGGTTAGCGGGCGCAGATACGCAGTATTTT.

The chain has TRBV2 and TRBJ1-4; 8 bases fit TRBD1. The CDR3 totals 14 residues. The V segment lost 1 base and the J segment 10 bases; nucleotides outside the gene matches: 5. Germline CDR1 reads SNHLY; CDR2 reads FYNNEI. The CDR3 loop is CASSEGTGSVKLFF. CDR3 nucleotide sequence: TGTGCCAGCAGTGAAGGGACAGGGTCAGTAAAACTGTTTTTT.

The chain recombines TRBV7-9 with TRBJ1-2; D is unresolved. Germline V CDR1 and CDR2: SEHNR, FQNEAQ (reference sequence). Deletions cut 3 bases from V and 7 bases from J, with 18 bases between. The CDR3 spans 15 residues. CDR3 sequence: CASSFPAPSESGYTF. CDR3 sequence (DNA): TGTGCCAGCAGCTTCCCCGCCCCGAGCGAGAGTGGCTACACCTTC.

This sequence joins TRBV7-9 and TRBJ2-3; D call uncertain. Trimming pared 5 bases from V and 0 bases from J, leaving 6 bases between. CDR1 and CDR2 (germline): SEHNR, FQNEAQ (reference sequence). The CDR3 length is 13 residues. This CDR3 is CASSRLSTDTQYF. Here the CDR3 DNA reads TGTGCCAGCAGCCGGTTAAGCACAGATACGCAGTATTTT.

The V and J genes are TRBV4-1 and TRBJ2-7; 7 bases match TRBD1. Germline lookup yields CDR1 MGHRA and CDR2 YSYEKL. V shed 4 bases and J 1 base; nucleotides not matched to a gene: 4. This CDR3 comprises 14 residues. CDR3 sequence reads: CASSPGQASYEQYF. DNA of the CDR3: TGCGCCAGCAGCCCCGGACAGGCGTCCTACGAGCAGTACTTC.

This sequence joins TRBV7-8 and TRBJ2-2; either TRBD1 or TRBD2 may fit D (6 bases each). CDR1 is SGHVS and CDR2 is FQNEAQ in the germline V gene. Trimming removed 1 base at V and 6 bases at J, with 21 bases between. This CDR3 is built from 18 residues. The CDR3 bases are TGTGCCAGCAGCTTAGTTGGAGGGGGAGTTGACACCGCCGGGGAGCTGTTTTTT. Amino acids: CASSLVGGGVDTAGELFF. The variable domain in full, completed from reference TRBV7-8 and TRBJ2-2, reads GAGVSQSPRYKVAKRGQDVALRCDPISGHVSLFWYQQALGQGPEFLTYFQNEAQLDKSGLPSDRFFAERPEGSVSTLKIQRTQQEDSAVYLCASSLVGGGVDTAGELFFGEGSRLTVL.

The chain joins TRBV27 to TRBJ2-7; a possible D gene is TRBD1 (6 bases). There are 15 residues in the CDR3. V was pared by 2 bases and J by 3 bases, with 14 bases between. The germline V gene has CDR1 MNHEY and CDR2 SMNVEV (reference sequence). CDR3 in amino acids: CASSLKTGSNYEQYF. The CDR3 DNA reads TGTGCCAGCAGTTTAAAAACAGGGAGTAACTACGAGCAGTACTTC.

The CDR3 protein is CASSPYPDTLGMNTEAFF. The DNA for the CDR3 is TGCGCCAGCAGCCCTTATCCAGACACGTTAGGCATGAACACTGAAGCTTTCTTT. The chain uses TRBV5-1 and TRBJ1-1, with D uncertain. Trimming left V 4 bases short and J 0 bases short, with 22 bases between. CDR1 and CDR2 (germline): SGHRS, YFSETQ. The CDR3 spans 18 residues.

This chain joins TRBV5-1 and TRBJ2-2, with D possibly matching TRBD2 (5 bases). The CDR3 extends over 16 amino acids. The V gene lost 4 bases and the J gene lost 5 bases, with 18 bases spanning the gap. The germline gives CDR1 SGHRS, CDR2 YFSETQ. The CDR3 nucleotides are TGCGCCAGCAGCCACGAAAAAGGGAGTCAAACCGGGGAGCTGTTTTTT. Residues: CASSHEKGSQTGELFF.

This chain connects TRBV14 to TRBJ1-1; 10 nucleotides line up with TRBD1. This CDR3 contains 22 residues. Trimming removed 4 bases from V and 0 bases from J; junction bases left unmatched: 23. In germline, CDR1 is SGHDN, CDR2 FVKESK. The CDR3 DNA is TGTGCCAGCAGCCCCCTCCACACTGACAGGGGGCGCGTACCTTTAATGAACACTGAAGCTTTCTTT. Protein sequence: CASSPLHTDRGRVPLMNTEAFF.

CDR3 residues: CASSPRTIADTQYF. The CDR3 nucleotides are TGTGCCAGCAGCCCGAGGACTATTGCAGATACGCAGTATTTT. V and J are TRBV11-3 and TRBJ2-3; maybe TRBD2 (6 bases). This CDR3 spans 14 amino acids. The V end was cut by 5 bases, the J end by 4 bases, with 13 bases between. Germline CDR1 is SGHNT and CDR2 is YENEEA.

The CDR3 DNA reads TGTGCCAGCCGGGGTAACACTGAAGCTTTCTTT. Protein sequence: CASRGNTEAFF. This chain joins TRBV6-5 and TRBJ1-1; no definite D call. From germline, CDR1 is MNHEY and CDR2 SVGAGI. The CDR3 sequence is 11 residues long. The V end was cut by 8 bases, the J end by 2 bases, with 6 bases between.

The CDR3 loop reads CASSFLGDTQYF. In nucleotides, the CDR3 is TGTGCCAGCAGCTTCCTCGGAGATACGCAGTATTTT. V and J are TRBV11-1 and TRBJ2-3, with D hard to call. The germline V gene encodes CDR1 SGHAT and CDR2 FQDESV (reference sequence). There are 12 residues in the CDR3. Between the trimmed V and J ends, which lost 3 bases and 5 bases, there was a span of 6 bases.

The chain couples TRBV29-1 to TRBJ2-1, with TRBD2 identical over 13 bases. The germline gives CDR1 SQVTM, CDR2 ANQGSEA. With 6 bases clipped from V and 4 bases from J, the junction kept 6 bases outside the gene matches. The CDR3 loop spans 15 amino acids. CDR3 DNA sequence: TGCAGCGTGGCGCCGGGACTAGCGGGATACAATGAGCAGTTCTTC. Translation gives CSVAPGLAGYNEQFF.

V gene TRBV7-2 combines with J gene TRBJ2-7; D perhaps matches TRBD2 (5 bases). The CDR3 covers 14 residues. The V end was cut by 0 bases, the J end by 2 bases, with 8 bases between. CDR1 SGHTA and CDR2 FQGNSA come from the germline V gene. The CDR3 loop reads CASSLAARAYEQYF. CDR3 bases: TGTGCCAGCAGCTTAGCAGCGCGGGCCTACGAGCAGTACTTC.

The chain joins TRBV29-1 to TRBJ1-1; a possible D gene is TRBD1 (6 bases). The CDR3 sequence is 15 residues long. V gave up 6 bases and J gave up 5 bases, with 22 bases separating them. The germline gives CDR1 SQVTM, CDR2 ANQGSEA. The chain's CDR3 is CSVDLLRGYGTEAFF. DNA for the CDR3: TGCAGCGTCGACCTTCTCAGGGGATATGGTACTGAAGCTTTCTTT.